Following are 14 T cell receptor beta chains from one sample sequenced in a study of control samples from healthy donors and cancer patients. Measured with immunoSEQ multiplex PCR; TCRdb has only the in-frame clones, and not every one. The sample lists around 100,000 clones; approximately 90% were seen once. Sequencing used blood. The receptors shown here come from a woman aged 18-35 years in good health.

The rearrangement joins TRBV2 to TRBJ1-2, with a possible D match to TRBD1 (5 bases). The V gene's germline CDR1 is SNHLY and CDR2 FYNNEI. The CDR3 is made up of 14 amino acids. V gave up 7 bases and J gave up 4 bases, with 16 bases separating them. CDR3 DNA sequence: TGTGCCAGCAAATGGCCCGGACAATTCTATGGCTACACCTTC. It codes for CASKWPGQFYGYTF.

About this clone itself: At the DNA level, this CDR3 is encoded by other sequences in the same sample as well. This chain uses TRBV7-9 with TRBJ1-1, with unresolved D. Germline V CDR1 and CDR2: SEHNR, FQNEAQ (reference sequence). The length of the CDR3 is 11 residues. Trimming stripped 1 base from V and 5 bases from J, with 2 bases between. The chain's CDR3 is CASSLGTEAFF. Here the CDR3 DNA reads TGTGCCAGCAGCTTAGGGACTGAAGCTTTCTTT.

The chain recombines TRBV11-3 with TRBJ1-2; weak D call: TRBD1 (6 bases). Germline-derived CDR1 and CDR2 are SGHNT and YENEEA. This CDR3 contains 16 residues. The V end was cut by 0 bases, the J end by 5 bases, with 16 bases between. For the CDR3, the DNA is TGTGCCAGCAGCTTAGAAAAAGGGGGGCCTGGGTATGGCTACACCTTC. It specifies CASSLEKGGPGYGYTF.

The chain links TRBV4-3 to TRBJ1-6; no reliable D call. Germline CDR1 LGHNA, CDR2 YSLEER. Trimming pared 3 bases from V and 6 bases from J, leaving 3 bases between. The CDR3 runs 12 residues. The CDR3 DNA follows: TGCGCCAGCAGCCAGGGTAATTCACCCCTCCACTTT. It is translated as CASSQGNSPLHF.

The CDR3 DNA sequence: TGTGCCAGCAGTAAACCGGGCCTAGCGGGGACCTACGAGCAGTACTTC. Its translation: CASSKPGLAGTYEQYF. V gene TRBV6-2 or TRBV6-3 combines with J gene TRBJ2-7; 9 bases are a match to TRBD2. CDR3 size: 16 residues. The V segment lost 5 bases and the J segment 2 bases; nucleotides outside the gene matches: 10. Germline CDR1 and CDR2: MNHEY and SVGEGT.

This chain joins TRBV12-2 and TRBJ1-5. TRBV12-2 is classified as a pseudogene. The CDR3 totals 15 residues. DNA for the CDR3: TGTGCAAGTCGCCCAAGAATCGACCGGGAGCAGCCCCAGCATTTT. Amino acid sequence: CASRPRIDREQPQHF.

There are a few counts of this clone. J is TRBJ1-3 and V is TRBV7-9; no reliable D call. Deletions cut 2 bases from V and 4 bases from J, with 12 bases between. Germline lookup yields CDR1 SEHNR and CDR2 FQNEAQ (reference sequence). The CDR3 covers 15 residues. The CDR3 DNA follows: TGTGCCAGCAGCTTATCCTCCAGCATCGGAAACACCATATATTTT. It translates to CASSLSSSIGNTIYF.

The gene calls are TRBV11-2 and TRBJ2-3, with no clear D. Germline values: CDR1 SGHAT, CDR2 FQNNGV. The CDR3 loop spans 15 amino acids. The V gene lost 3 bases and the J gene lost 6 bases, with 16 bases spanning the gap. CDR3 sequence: CASSFQVRPSDTQYF. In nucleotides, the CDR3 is TGTGCCAGCAGCTTTCAGGTTAGGCCCTCCGATACGCAGTATTTT.

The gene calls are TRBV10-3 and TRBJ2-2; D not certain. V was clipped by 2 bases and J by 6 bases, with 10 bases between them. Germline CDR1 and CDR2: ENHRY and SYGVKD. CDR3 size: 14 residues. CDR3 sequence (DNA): TGTGCCATCAGTGAGGCTTTGGTTGCCGGGGAGCTGTTTTTT. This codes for CAISEALVAGELFF.

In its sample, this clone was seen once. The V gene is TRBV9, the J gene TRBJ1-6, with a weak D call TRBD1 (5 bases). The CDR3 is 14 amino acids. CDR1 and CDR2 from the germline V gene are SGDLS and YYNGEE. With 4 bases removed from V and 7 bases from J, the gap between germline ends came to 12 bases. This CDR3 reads CASSLGGDNSPLHF. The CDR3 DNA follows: TGTGCCAGCAGCCTAGGAGGGGACAATTCACCCCTCCACTTT.

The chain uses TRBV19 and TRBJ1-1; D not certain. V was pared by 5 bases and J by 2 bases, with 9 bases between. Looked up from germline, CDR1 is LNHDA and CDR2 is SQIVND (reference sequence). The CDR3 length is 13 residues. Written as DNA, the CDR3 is TGTGCCAGTAGTGTCAAGAGAAACACTGAAGCTTTCTTT. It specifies CASSVKRNTEAFF.

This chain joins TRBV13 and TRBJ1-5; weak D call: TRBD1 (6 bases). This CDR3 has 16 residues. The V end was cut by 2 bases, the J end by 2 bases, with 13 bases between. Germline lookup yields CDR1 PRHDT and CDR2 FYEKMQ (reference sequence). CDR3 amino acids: CASSLRGASGNQPQHF. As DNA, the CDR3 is TGTGCCAGCAGCTTACGGGGGGCGTCTGGCAATCAGCCCCAGCATTTT. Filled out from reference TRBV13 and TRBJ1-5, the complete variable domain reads AAGVIQSPRHLIKEKRETATLKCYPIPRHDTVYWYQQGPGQDPQFLISFYEKMQSDKGSIPDRFSAQQFSDYHSELNMSSLELGDSALYFCASSLRGASGNQPQHFGDGTRLSIL.

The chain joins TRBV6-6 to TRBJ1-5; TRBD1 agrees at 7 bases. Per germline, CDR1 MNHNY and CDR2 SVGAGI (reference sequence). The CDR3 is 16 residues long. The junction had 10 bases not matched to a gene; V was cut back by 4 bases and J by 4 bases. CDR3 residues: CASSFIGQVNNQPQHF. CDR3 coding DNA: TGTGCCAGCAGTTTCATAGGACAGGTGAATAATCAGCCCCAGCATTTT.

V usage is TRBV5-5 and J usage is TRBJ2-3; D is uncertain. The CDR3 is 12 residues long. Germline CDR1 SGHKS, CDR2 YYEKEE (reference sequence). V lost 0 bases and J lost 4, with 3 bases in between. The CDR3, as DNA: TGTGCCAGCAGCTTGGTTGCAGATACGCAGTATTTT. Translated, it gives CASSLVADTQYF.